This record covers a single T cell receptor (beta chain). The data are from a study of blood T cell repertoires in COVID-19. Turning to the study itself: Specimens from acute and convalescent COVID-19 originated in the United States, Italy and Spain.

Per the original data handling: By means of reference gene primer amplification, nucleated cell counts were estimated. TCRdb keeps only in-frame clones here, not all; method: immunoSEQ multiplex PCR. V and J calls and clone size follow that table, whereas D and trimming were derived from the DNA. The sample has 80,000 or so clones, 80% seen once. The CDR3 totals 12 residues. Between the trimmed V and J ends, which lost 6 bases and 6 bases, there was a span of 10 bases. Germline V lookup: CDR1 SEHNR, CDR2 FQNEAQ (reference sequence). This chain links TRBV7-9 with TRBJ2-3; D call uncertain. Sequencing was done on a sample of peripheral blood. The clonotype originates from a woman aged 70-85 years with acute or convalescent COVID-19. CDR3 sequence (DNA): TGTGCCAGCAGTCAACGGTCGGATACGCAGTATTTT. This translates into CASSQRSDTQYF.